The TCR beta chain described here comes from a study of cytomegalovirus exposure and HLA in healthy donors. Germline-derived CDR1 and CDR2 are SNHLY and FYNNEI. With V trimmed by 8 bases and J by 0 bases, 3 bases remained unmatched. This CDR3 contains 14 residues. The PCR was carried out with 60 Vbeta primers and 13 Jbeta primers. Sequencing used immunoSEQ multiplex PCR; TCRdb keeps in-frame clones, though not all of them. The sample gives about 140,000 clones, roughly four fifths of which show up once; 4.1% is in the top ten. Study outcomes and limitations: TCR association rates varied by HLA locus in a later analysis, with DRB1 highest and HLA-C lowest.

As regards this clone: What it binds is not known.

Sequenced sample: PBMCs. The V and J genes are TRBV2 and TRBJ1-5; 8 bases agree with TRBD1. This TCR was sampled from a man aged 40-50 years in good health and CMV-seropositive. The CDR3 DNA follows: TGTGCCAGCGGACAGGGCTATAGCAATCAGCCCCAGCATTTT. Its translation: CASGQGYSNQPQHF.